The clone carrying this TCR beta chain turned up a few times. The target antigen is unknown. Total RNA, at least 5.5 micrograms per sample, came from PBMCs. The data derive from a study of blood T cells in healthy people across ages. The wider study: About one barcoded beta molecule per two T cells was the capture yield of template switching.

This CDR3 contains 15 residues. Germline loops: CDR1 DFQATT, CDR2 SNEGSKA (reference sequence). Overall study findings and caveats: Diversity was higher, and naive CD4+ cells more numerous, in long-lived donors than in aged donors.

It was with a sample-barcoded 5' primer and a J-beta primer mix that a second PCR of roughly 6 to 12 cycles was run. TCRdb recomputed calls from the 5' RACE reads with MiXCR, one row per CDR3 protein. The repertoire consists of more than 1,400,000 distinct CDR3 sequences, with roughly 40% occurring once and the leading ten covering around 8%. The TCR comes from a woman under 30 in good health. Sequencing input: blood. The rearrangement joins TRBV20-1 to TRBJ2-3; D may be TRBD1 or TRBD2 (5 bases each). CDR3 coding DNA: TGCAGAGCCGCACCCCGGGACCTAGGAACAGATACGCAGTATTTT. Translating it yields CRAAPRDLGTDTQYF.